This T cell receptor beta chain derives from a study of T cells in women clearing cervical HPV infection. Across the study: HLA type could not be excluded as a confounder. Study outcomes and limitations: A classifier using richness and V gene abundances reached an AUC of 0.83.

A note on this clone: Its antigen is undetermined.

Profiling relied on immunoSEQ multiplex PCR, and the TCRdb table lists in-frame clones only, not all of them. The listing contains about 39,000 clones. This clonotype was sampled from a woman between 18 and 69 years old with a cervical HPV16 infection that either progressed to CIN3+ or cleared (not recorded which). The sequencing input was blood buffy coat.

CDR3 bases read: TGTGCCAGCAGCCAAGCGGGCCATAGCGGCTACGAG. Protein product: CASSQAGHSGYE. The full CDR3 protein reads CASSQAGHSGYEQYF. The chain carries TRBV14 and TRBJ2-7; tentatively, D is TRBD2 (6 bases). The read halts 3 residues ahead of the CDR3 end, with the missing end drawn from the germline J gene. This CDR3 contains 15 residues. The ends were cut back, 1 base at V and 3 bases at J, with 13 bases in the middle. In germline, CDR1 is SGHDN, CDR2 FVKESK.